The 27 T cell receptor beta chains reported below all come from one sample, sequenced in a study of beta chain features in type 1 diabetes. The authors reverse transcribed all of the isolated RNA, so sequencing captured expressed TCRB transcripts. Assay: immunoSEQ multiplex PCR; the TCRdb copy retains only in-frame clones and omits some. Of 810,000 or so clones in the sample, about a sixth were seen once. Sequenced material: naive CD4+ T cells from blood. These receptors originate from a woman under 30 in good health.

This clone was picked up a small number of times. In DNA, the CDR3 is TGTGCCAGCAGTCGACGGAGCGGGAGTTACAATGAGCAGTTCTTC. Translating gives CASSRRSGSYNEQFF. This chain connects TRBV2 to TRBJ2-1; 8 bases line up with TRBD2. The CDR3 sequence is 15 residues long. The V gene end was trimmed by 5 bases and the J gene end by 4 bases; junction bases not matched to a gene: 7. Germline CDR1 and CDR2: SNHLY and FYNNEI.

The chain couples TRBV28 to TRBJ2-5; TRBD1 matches at 7 bases. The CDR3 extends over 17 amino acids. The germline gives CDR1 MDHEN, CDR2 SYDVKM. V shed 4 bases, J shed 3 bases, and the junction held 14 bases outside the gene matches. The CDR3 loop is CASSSPPGTALKETQYF. The DNA for the CDR3 is TGTGCCAGCAGTTCGCCCCCCGGGACAGCACTCAAAGAGACCCAGTACTTC. Looking up the rest from reference TRBV28 and TRBJ2-5 gives the full variable domain: DVKVTQSSRYLVKRTGEKVFLECVQDMDHENMFWYRQDPGLGLRLIYFSYDVKMKEKGDIPEGYSVSREKKERFSLILESASTNQTSMYLCASSSPPGTALKETQYFGPGTRLLVL.

The sample holds a few counts of this clone. Additional DNA sequences in this sample encode the identical CDR3. The V gene is TRBV19, the J gene TRBJ2-1; TRBD2 agrees at 7 bases. The J segment lost 4 bases and the V segment lost 3 bases, leaving 3 bases of the junction unmatched. The CDR3 length is 14 residues. CDR1 is LNHDA, CDR2 SQIVND, per germline (reference sequence). The CDR3 nucleotides are TGTGCCAGTAGTATCGGGAGGAATTACAATGAGCAGTTCTTC. Translation gives CASSIGRNYNEQFF.

Notes on this clone: This specimen includes other DNA sequences encoding the same CDR3. The chain has TRBV7-9 and TRBJ2-3; the D is unclear. This CDR3 region has 12 residues. From germline, CDR1 is SEHNR and CDR2 FQNEAQ (reference sequence). V was cut by 4 bases and J by 1 base, with 3 bases left in between. The CDR3 sequence: CASSYRTDTQYF. DNA of the CDR3: TGTGCCAGCAGCTACCGCACAGATACGCAGTATTTT.

The chain couples TRBV7-2 to TRBJ1-1; possible D gene TRBD1, 5 bases. The CDR3 is made up of 15 amino acids. The V and J ends lost 5 bases and 3 bases respectively, with 16 bases between them. Germline lookup yields CDR1 SGHTA and CDR2 FQGNSA. The CDR3 coding sequence is TGTGCCAGCAGCCCGGGACGCCGGGGGGACACTGAAGCTTTCTTT. Protein product: CASSPGRRGDTEAFF.

This clone was recorded a few times. The chain uses TRBV29-1 and TRBJ1-2; 7 nucleotides match TRBD1. Trimming took 7 bases from V and 4 from J; bases not matched to a gene: 3. From germline, CDR1 is SQVTM and CDR2 ANQGSEA. The length of the CDR3 is 11 residues. The CDR3 nucleotides are TGCAGCGCGGGACAGCCCTATGGCTACACCTTC. This codes for CSAGQPYGYTF.

The chain couples TRBV19 to TRBJ2-2; D is uncertain. The CDR3 has 10 amino acids. The germline V and J ends were trimmed by 8 bases and 16 bases, with 14 bases remaining between them. Germline loops: CDR1 LNHDA, CDR2 SQIVND (reference sequence). The CDR3 region is CASRGPTTFF. The CDR3 DNA reads as TGTGCCAGTCGAGGCCCCACGACGTTTTTT. Together with reference TRBV19 and TRBJ2-2, the CDR3 gives the full variable domain: DGGITQSPKYLFRKEGQNVTLSCEQNLNHDAMYWYRQDPGQGLRLIYYSQIVNDFQKGDIAEGYSVSREKKESFPLTVTSAQKNPTAFYLCASRGPTTFFGEGSRLTVL.

This clone has a handful of counts. This specimen includes other DNA sequences encoding the same CDR3. The rearrangement uses TRBV7-2 and TRBJ2-7; D possibly corresponds to TRBD2 (5 bases). Looked up from germline, CDR1 is SGHTA and CDR2 is FQGNSA. CDR3 size: 14 residues. Trimming removed 3 bases from V and 0 bases from J, with 9 bases in between. CDR3 bases: TGTGCCAGCAGCTTCCGGAGGAGCTCCTACGAGCAGTACTTC. It is translated as CASSFRRSSYEQYF.

The gene calls are TRBV2 and TRBJ2-3, with 10 bases that match TRBD2. Trimming took 3 bases from V and 1 from J; bases not matched to a gene: 7. The CDR3 consists of 17 residues. Per germline, CDR1 SNHLY and CDR2 FYNNEI. The CDR3 protein is CASSEFRLAGRTDTQYF. CDR3 coding DNA: TGTGCCAGCAGTGAGTTTCGACTAGCGGGTCGCACAGATACGCAGTATTTT.

This clone was observed a few times. This rearrangement joins TRBV18 to TRBJ2-3; no clear D. The CDR3 consists of 12 residues. Germline CDR1 is KGHSH and CDR2 is LQKENI. The V gene lost 3 bases and the J gene lost 9 bases, with 10 bases spanning the gap. As DNA, the CDR3 is TGTGCCAGCTCACCGGATCGCGTAACGCAGTATTTT. It encodes CASSPDRVTQYF.

This clone was recorded once. The V and J genes are TRBV27 and TRBJ1-6, with TRBD1 matching over 9 bases. Germline lookup yields CDR1 MNHEY and CDR2 SMNVEV (reference sequence). CDR3 size: 14 residues. J was trimmed by 7 bases and V by 6 bases; bases with no gene match: 4. The CDR3 sequence is CASSPGQGNSPLHF. The CDR3 DNA follows: TGTGCCAGCAGCCCAGGACAGGGGAATTCACCCCTCCACTTT.

This clone has more than one count but fewer than ten. The rearrangement uses TRBV6-1 and TRBJ1-2, with TRBD1 matching over 7 bases. Losses at the gene ends were 5 bases for V and 8 bases for J; bases not matched to a gene: 8. Germline assignment: CDR1 MNHNS and CDR2 SASEGT. This CDR3 is 13 amino acids long. The CDR3, as DNA: TGTGCCAGCAGTCCCCGGACAGGTCCCGGCTACACCTTC. It translates to CASSPRTGPGYTF.

This clone came up a few times. The gene calls are TRBV7-2 and TRBJ2-1, with TRBD2 matching over 7 bases. This CDR3 spans 15 amino acids. From germline, CDR1 is SGHTA and CDR2 FQGNSA. V lost 5 bases, J lost 3 bases, and 7 bases stayed unmatched. CDR3 amino acids: CASSPERGRYNEQFF. CDR3 bases: TGTGCCAGCAGCCCTGAGCGGGGACGCTACAATGAGCAGTTCTTC.

The chain couples TRBV10-3 to TRBJ2-5, with 10 bases lining up with TRBD2. TRBJ2-7 explains the end of the DNA better; the J call may be wrong. The germline gives CDR1 ENHRY, CDR2 SYGVKD. The CDR3 loop spans 22 amino acids. CDR3 sequence reads: CAISESTKLNTHRTSGSYEQYF. CDR3 bases: TGTGCCATCAGTGAGTCGACCAAGCTAAATACCCACAGGACTAGCGGATCCTACGAGCAGTACTTC.

V usage is TRBV6-5 and J usage is TRBJ2-4; TRBD1 might be the D (6 bases). Germline-derived CDR1 and CDR2 are MNHEY and SVGAGI. V dropped 5 bases and J dropped 14 bases, with 16 bases sitting between them. The CDR3 extends over 12 amino acids. Written as DNA, the CDR3 is TGTGCCAGCAGTGAAGCGAGGACAGAGAAGTACTTC. Residues: CASSEARTEKYF.

This clone was detected a few times. The CDR3 region has the DNA TGTGCCATCAGTGAGAGGACAGCTACGCAAGAGACCCAGTACTTC. This encodes CAISERTATQETQYF. V and J are TRBV10-3 and TRBJ2-5, with D perhaps TRBD1 (6 bases). The CDR3 is 15 residues long. V was cut by 2 bases and J by 2 bases, with 12 bases left in between. Per germline, CDR1 ENHRY and CDR2 SYGVKD.

The V call is TRBV29-1, the J call TRBJ2-7, with 7 bases identical to TRBD1. The V gene's germline CDR1 is SQVTM and CDR2 ANQGSEA. This CDR3 comprises 11 residues. With V trimmed by 7 bases and J by 6 bases, 6 bases remained unmatched. CDR3 sequence reads: CSAGQAGEQYF. CDR3 sequence (DNA): TGCAGCGCTGGACAGGCAGGCGAGCAGTACTTC.

J is TRBJ2-1 and V is TRBV7-2; D not certain. There are 14 residues in the CDR3. V was cut by 4 bases and J by 5 bases, with 12 bases left in between. The V gene's germline CDR1 is SGHTA and CDR2 FQGNSA. CDR3 sequence reads: CASSSYTSDNEQFF. The CDR3 DNA reads as TGTGCCAGCAGCTCTTATACGAGCGACAATGAGCAGTTCTTC.

The chain employs TRBV19 and TRBJ1-1; maybe TRBD1 (6 bases). Germline CDR1 reads LNHDA; CDR2 reads SQIVND (reference sequence). The CDR3 consists of 17 residues. Trimming took off 6 bases at V and 0 bases at J, with 20 bases between the two ends. The CDR3 DNA reads as TGTGCCAGTAGAGGAGTAACACAGGGAAAAATGAACACTGAAGCTTTCTTT. This gives the protein CASRGVTQGKMNTEAFF.

The genes are TRBV29-1 and TRBJ1-1; maybe TRBD1 (6 bases). This CDR3 is 12 amino acids long. Germline V lookup: CDR1 SQVTM, CDR2 ANQGSEA. Trimming removed 3 bases at V and 4 bases at J, with 9 bases between. CDR3 loop: CSVDRGSTEAFF. The CDR3 DNA follows: TGCAGCGTTGACAGGGGAAGCACTGAAGCTTTCTTT.

This clone was detected only a few times. The chain employs TRBV15 and TRBJ2-1; possible D gene TRBD2, 6 bases. V was clipped by 7 bases and J by 2 bases, with 15 bases between them. In germline, CDR1 is LNHNV, CDR2 YYDKDF (reference sequence). The CDR3 sequence is 15 residues long. CDR3 region: CATTPRSGTYNEQFF. CDR3 bases: TGTGCCACCACTCCCCGTAGCGGCACCTACAATGAGCAGTTCTTC.

This chain joins TRBV2 and TRBJ1-4, with D possibly being TRBD1 (6 bases). This CDR3 has 14 residues. Germline V gene lookup returns CDR1 SNHLY and CDR2 FYNNEI. The V end lost 5 bases, the J end lost 6 bases, and 13 bases lay between the germline ends. CDR3 in DNA: TGTGCCAGCAGTATCGAACAGGGCTATGAAAAACTGTTTTTT. Its translation is CASSIEQGYEKLFF.

This clone has a handful of counts. This rearrangement joins TRBV7-2 to TRBJ2-2, with 9 bases lining up with TRBD2. This CDR3 region has 16 residues. The germline V gene encodes CDR1 SGHTA and CDR2 FQGNSA. V was pared by 5 bases and J by 3 bases, with 7 bases of the junction left unmatched. The CDR3 DNA follows: TGTGCCAGCAGCCCTAGGCTAGCGGGATACACCGGGGAGCTGTTTTTT. Protein: CASSPRLAGYTGELFF.

The chain links TRBV5-1 to TRBJ2-1, with D maybe TRBD2 (6 bases). The germline V gene has CDR1 SGHRS and CDR2 YFSETQ. CDR3 length: 15 residues. The V end lost 0 bases, the J end lost 5 bases, and 12 bases lay between the germline ends. CDR3 residues: CASSLAPGANNEQFF. The CDR3 nucleotides are TGCGCCAGCAGCTTGGCACCGGGAGCCAACAATGAGCAGTTCTTC.

The V gene is TRBV28, the J gene TRBJ2-7, with D possibly TRBD2 on 6 matching bases. This CDR3 region has 12 residues. Looked up from germline, CDR1 is MDHEN and CDR2 is SYDVKM. The V and J ends lost 8 bases and 2 bases respectively, with 10 bases between them. The CDR3 region is CASAGPPYEQYF. The CDR3 region has the DNA TGTGCCAGCGCGGGACCACCCTACGAGCAGTACTTC.

This clone appeared a few times. This chain connects TRBV13 to TRBJ2-3; D is unclear. The CDR3 contains 17 residues. Looked up from germline, CDR1 is PRHDT and CDR2 is FYEKMQ (reference sequence). Trimming cost V 4 bases and J 2 bases, with 19 bases left between them. DNA for the CDR3: TGTGCCAGCAGCTCCCCCCGGAACCGCGATTTCACAGATACGCAGTATTTT. Its translation: CASSSPRNRDFTDTQYF.

This clone was counted a few times. The sample holds other DNA sequences that translate to the same CDR3. The chain couples TRBV20-1 to TRBJ2-7; the D is unclear. V dropped 3 bases and J dropped 3 bases, with 6 bases sitting between them. Germline V gives CDR1 DFQATT, CDR2 SNEGSKA (reference sequence). The CDR3 consists of 11 residues. The CDR3 nucleotides are TGCAGTGCTAGGGCTAGCTACGAGCAGTACTTC. This codes for CSARASYEQYF.